This T cell receptor beta chain was retrieved from a study of beta chain features in type 1 diabetes. Study results and limitations: Shorter TCRB CDR3s, moderately but significantly so, marked every one of the four CD4+ subsets in Type 1 diabetes patients.

What was sequenced were expressed TCRB transcripts, since all of the isolated RNA had been reverse transcribed. Generated by immunoSEQ multiplex PCR, the TCRdb table keeps only in-frame clones and is missing some. The profile shows 250,000 to 350,000 clones, approximately 14% of them singletons. A sort by CD45RO/CCR7/CD25/CD127/CD95/CD27 yielded CD4+ naive, central memory, regulatory and stem cell-like memory cells. Regarding this clone: Its cognate antigen is unknown.

Specimen: naive CD4+ T cells from blood. This sequence originates from a young man with type 1 diabetes.

CDR3 nucleotides: TGTGCCACCAGCAGAGATCTGGGAGGGTTCTACGAGCAGTACTTC. It codes for CATSRDLGGFYEQYF. This chain uses TRBV15 with TRBJ2-7; 7 bases match TRBD2. The germline CDR1 and CDR2 sequences are LNHNV and YYDKDF (reference sequence). V was pared by 0 bases and J by 3 bases, with 5 bases of the junction left unmatched. The CDR3 covers 15 residues.